Presented here are 30 T cell receptor beta chains from one specimen sequenced in a study of OX40 agonist ivuxolimab in advanced cancers. Libraries were prepared by immunoSEQ multiplex PCR; TCRdb keeps only in-frame clonotypes and omits some of them. The sample has roughly 93,000 clones, about 91% seen once. The sequencing used CD4+ or CD8+ T cells sorted from blood, collected in a trial of the OX40 agonist ivuxolimab. These receptors were collected from an adult with an advanced solid tumor such as melanoma, head and neck, liver or kidney cancer.

This chain uses TRBV7-2 with TRBJ1-3; unclear D gene. The ends were cut back, 1 base at V and 0 bases at J, with 10 bases in the middle. Per the germline V gene, CDR1 is SGHTA and CDR2 is FQGNSA. The CDR3 length is 16 residues. The CDR3 sequence is CASSLDRTRSGNTIYF. The CDR3, as DNA: TGTGCCAGCAGCTTAGACCGAACCCGCTCTGGAAACACCATATATTTT.

This sequence joins TRBV7-9 and TRBJ1-1; D is possibly TRBD1 (6 bases). Trimming took 1 base from V and 6 from J, leaving 15 bases between them. CDR3 size: 15 residues. Germline V gene lookup returns CDR1 SEHNR and CDR2 FQNEAQ (reference sequence). The CDR3 sequence is CASSLGVGGAPEAFF. The CDR3, as DNA: TGTGCCAGCAGCTTAGGGGTCGGGGGGGCCCCTGAAGCTTTCTTT.

The V gene is TRBV2, the J gene TRBJ2-3; D unresolved. Trimming shortened V by 3 bases and J by 4 bases, and 17 bases separated the two germline ends. The CDR3 length is 16 residues. Germline CDR1 reads SNHLY; CDR2 reads FYNNEI. The CDR3 sequence is CASSDVNGSPPDTQYF. In DNA form, the CDR3 reads TGTGCCAGCAGTGATGTGAACGGATCCCCTCCAGATACGCAGTATTTT.

This rearrangement joins TRBV15 to TRBJ1-2, with D perhaps TRBD1 (6 bases). Trimming pared 0 bases from V and 5 bases from J, leaving 10 bases between. Germline CDR1 and CDR2: LNHNV and YYDKDF (reference sequence). This CDR3 contains 14 residues. This chain's CDR3 is CATSRDRQAYGYTF. In DNA form, the CDR3 reads TGTGCCACCAGCAGAGATCGACAGGCTTATGGCTACACCTTC. The variable domain in full, completed from reference TRBV15 and TRBJ1-2, reads DAMVIQNPRYQVTQFGKPVTLSCSQTLNHNVMYWYQQKSSQAPKLLFHYYDKDFNNEADTPDNFQSRRPNTSFCFLDIRSPGLGDTAMYLCATSRDRQAYGYTFGSGTRLTVV.

The rearrangement uses TRBV18 and TRBJ2-5; D remains ambiguous. CDR3 length equals 15 residues. The V and J ends lost 1 base and 5 bases respectively, with 14 bases between them. Germline V gene lookup returns CDR1 KGHSH and CDR2 LQKENI. The CDR3 region has the DNA TGTGCCAGCTCACCACGAAGCCAGGCGTGGGAGACCCAGTACTTC. Protein sequence: CASSPRSQAWETQYF.

The J gene is TRBJ1-5, the V gene TRBV19; TRBD1 matches 7 bases. The germline V gene encodes CDR1 LNHDA and CDR2 SQIVND (reference sequence). The CDR3 is made up of 14 amino acids. J lost 5 bases, V lost 2 bases, and 3 bases had no gene match. The CDR3 region is CASSILTGYQPQHF. The CDR3 coding sequence is TGTGCCAGTAGTATATTGACAGGGTATCAGCCCCAGCATTTT.

The chain employs TRBV2 and TRBJ1-3; 9 bases are shared with TRBD1. Germline V gene lookup returns CDR1 SNHLY and CDR2 FYNNEI. The CDR3 sequence is 15 residues long. J was trimmed by 2 bases and V by 5 bases; bases with no gene match: 4. CDR3 loop: CASSLRQGAGNTIYF. CDR3 DNA: TGTGCCAGCAGTTTGCGACAGGGGGCTGGAAACACCATATATTTT. Based on the CDR3 plus reference TRBV2 and TRBJ1-3, the full variable domain is EPEVTQTPSHQVTQMGQEVILRCVPISNHLYFYWYRQILGQKVEFLVSFYNNEISEKSEIFDDQFSVERPDGSNFTLKIRSTKLEDSAMYFCASSLRQGAGNTIYFGEGSWLTVV.

The chain couples TRBV6-5 to TRBJ2-1; D remains unclear. Germline loops: CDR1 MNHEY, CDR2 SVGAGI. The CDR3 contains 13 residues. Deletions cut 8 bases from V and 9 bases from J, with 17 bases between. The CDR3 nucleotides read TGTGCCAGCCGCAAAAATACGGCCGGTGAGCAGTTCTTC. Protein product: CASRKNTAGEQFF.

V usage is TRBV6-1 and J usage is TRBJ2-1, with D possibly called TRBD1 or TRBD2 (5 bases each). The V end lost 0 bases, the J end lost 8 bases, and 17 bases lay between the germline ends. The CDR3 runs 16 residues. CDR1 MNHNS and CDR2 SASEGT come from the germline V gene. In DNA, the CDR3 is TGTGCCAGCAGTGAAGCGCTTCGCGGAATGGGGGATGAGCAGTTCTTC. Protein product: CASSEALRGMGDEQFF.

The J gene is TRBJ1-5, the V gene TRBV10-3; D is ambiguous. Germline loops: CDR1 ENHRY, CDR2 SYGVKD. This CDR3 spans 13 amino acids. Deletions cut 4 bases from V and 4 bases from J, with 8 bases between. DNA for the CDR3: TGTGCCATCAGTGTGGTGGGAAATCAGCCCCAGCATTTT. This codes for CAISVVGNQPQHF.

This rearrangement joins TRBV19 to TRBJ1-1; D is undetermined. Per the germline V gene, CDR1 is LNHDA and CDR2 is SQIVND (reference sequence). Trimming stripped 2 bases from V and 1 base from J, with 5 bases between. The CDR3 contains 13 residues. CDR3 sequence: CASSIKTNTEAFF. The CDR3 nucleotides are TGTGCCAGTAGTATAAAGACGAACACTGAAGCTTTCTTT.

The rearrangement links TRBV10-3 to TRBJ2-1; no firm D call. Germline assignment: CDR1 ENHRY and CDR2 SYGVKD. V dropped 2 bases and J dropped 5 bases, with 13 bases sitting between them. This CDR3 spans 15 amino acids. The CDR3 DNA sequence: TGTGCCATCAGTGAGACTGGACCGAGTCACAATGAGCAGTTCTTC. Its protein is CAISETGPSHNEQFF.

The chain carries TRBV19 and TRBJ2-5; TRBD2 matches at 11 bases. The CDR3 length is 15 residues. The V gene's germline CDR1 is LNHDA and CDR2 SQIVND (reference sequence). V lost 2 bases, J lost 5 bases, and 4 bases stayed unmatched. The CDR3 sequence: CASSILAGGSETQYF. The CDR3 DNA sequence: TGTGCCAGTAGTATACTAGCGGGAGGTTCTGAGACCCAGTACTTC. The variable domain in full, completed from reference TRBV19 and TRBJ2-5, reads DGGITQSPKYLFRKEGQNVTLSCEQNLNHDAMYWYRQDPGQGLRLIYYSQIVNDFQKGDIAEGYSVSREKKESFPLTVTSAQKNPTAFYLCASSILAGGSETQYFGPGTRLLVL.

The chain has TRBV5-1 and TRBJ2-2; D remains unclear. The V gene's germline CDR1 is SGHRS and CDR2 YFSETQ. The CDR3 has 14 residues. Trimming pared 0 bases from V and 6 bases from J, leaving 9 bases between. The CDR3 protein is CASSLALNPGELFF. In nucleotides, the CDR3 is TGCGCCAGCAGCTTGGCCCTCAACCCCGGGGAGCTGTTTTTT.

This chain connects TRBV2 to TRBJ2-1, with D unresolved. The CDR3 covers 12 residues. Germline V gives CDR1 SNHLY, CDR2 FYNNEI. Trimming left V 4 bases short and J 3 bases short, with 4 bases between. The CDR3 loop is CASSVYYNEQFF. The CDR3 DNA reads TGTGCCAGCAGTGTATACTACAATGAGCAGTTCTTC. Supplemented by reference TRBV2 and TRBJ2-1, the full variable domain reads EPEVTQTPSHQVTQMGQEVILRCVPISNHLYFYWYRQILGQKVEFLVSFYNNEISEKSEIFDDQFSVERPDGSNFTLKIRSTKLEDSAMYFCASSVYYNEQFFGPGTRLTVL.

The chain links TRBV7-6 to TRBJ2-2; 13 positions match TRBD2. From germline, CDR1 is SGHVS and CDR2 FNYEAQ. V dropped 1 base and J dropped 6; count of bases not matched to a gene: 2. CDR3 length: 16 residues. CDR3 loop: CASSLGTSGSPGELFF. The CDR3 nucleotides read TGTGCCAGCAGCTTAGGGACTAGCGGGAGTCCCGGGGAGCTGTTTTTT.

This sequence joins TRBV29-1 and TRBJ2-5, with D maybe TRBD2 (5 bases). CDR3 length: 12 amino acids. V lost 7 bases, J lost 5 bases, and 14 bases lay in between. CDR1 is SQVTM, CDR2 ANQGSEA, per germline. The CDR3 region is CSAEGLGETQYF. The CDR3 coding sequence is TGCAGCGCCGAGGGTCTGGGGGAGACCCAGTACTTC.

The chain employs TRBV27 and TRBJ2-1, with TRBD2 as a possible D gene (6 bases). V was clipped by 5 bases and J by 9 bases, with 17 bases between them. Germline V gives CDR1 MNHEY, CDR2 SMNVEV (reference sequence). This CDR3 contains 14 residues. The CDR3 nucleotides are TGTGCCAGCAGTATCGGGACTCCTGGGACTGAGCAGTTCTTC. It specifies CASSIGTPGTEQFF.

The chain couples TRBV6-5 to TRBJ1-1; possible D gene TRBD1, 5 bases. Germline V gives CDR1 MNHEY, CDR2 SVGAGI. V was shortened by 5 bases and J by 5 bases, with 12 bases between the two germline ends. The CDR3 runs to 13 residues. The CDR3: CASSMGGWTEAFF. The CDR3, as DNA: TGTGCCAGCAGTATGGGGGGATGGACTGAAGCTTTCTTT.

The chain employs TRBV6-1 and TRBJ2-5; D is ambiguous. Germline values: CDR1 MNHNS, CDR2 SASEGT. The CDR3 contains 15 residues. The V end lost 3 bases, the J end lost 5 bases, and 16 bases lay between the germline ends. CDR3 sequence reads: CASSELIQNGETQYF. CDR3 sequence (DNA): TGTGCCAGCAGTGAGCTGATTCAAAATGGGGAGACCCAGTACTTC.

CDR3 DNA sequence: TGTGCCAGCAGCGCGAGATGGAACAGGGGAGAGACCCAGTACTTC. Translated: CASSARWNRGETQYF. This sequence joins TRBV5-4 and TRBJ2-5, with 7 bases identical to TRBD1. V was clipped by 4 bases and J by 4 bases; unmatched bases: 10. This CDR3 has 15 residues. CDR1 and CDR2 from the germline V gene are SGHNT and YYREEE (reference sequence).

The chain joins TRBV5-1 to TRBJ2-7, with D uncertain. The V and J ends lost 0 bases and 1 base respectively, with 8 bases between them. CDR1 is SGHRS, CDR2 YFSETQ, per germline. This CDR3 is built from 14 residues. The CDR3 region has the DNA TGCGCCAGCAGCTTGGAGGCGGCTTCCTACGAGCAGTACTTC. Amino acids: CASSLEAASYEQYF.

V gene TRBV7-2 combines with J gene TRBJ2-1; D remains ambiguous. V was shortened by 0 bases and J by 2 bases, with 5 bases between the two germline ends. Germline V gene sequence: CDR1 SGHTA, CDR2 FQGNSA. This CDR3 is built from 14 residues. The CDR3 loop is CASSLAGTYNEQFF. The CDR3 DNA reads as TGTGCCAGCAGCTTAGCGGGGACCTACAATGAGCAGTTCTTC.

This rearrangement joins TRBV25-1 to TRBJ2-2; TRBD2 matches 11 bases. This CDR3 spans 17 amino acids. The V gene's germline CDR1 is MGHDK and CDR2 SYGVNS. Trimming cost V 4 bases and J 1 base; bases outside gene matches: 5. The CDR3 sequence: CASSASTSGVNTGELFF. The CDR3 nucleotides are TGTGCCAGCAGTGCATCGACTAGCGGGGTGAACACCGGGGAGCTGTTTTTT.

The chain combines TRBV19 with TRBJ1-2; 7 bases line up with TRBD1. The trim removed 4 bases at V and 6 bases at J, leaving 14 bases unmatched. The CDR3 runs 16 residues. Per the germline V gene, CDR1 is LNHDA and CDR2 is SQIVND (reference sequence). The CDR3 loop is CASSSLEGARGDGYTF. The CDR3 DNA reads TGTGCCAGTAGTAGCCTAGAGGGGGCTCGTGGGGATGGCTACACCTTC.

The gene calls are TRBV5-5 and TRBJ2-7, with D perhaps given as TRBD1 or TRBD2 (6 bases each). This CDR3 is 16 amino acids long. V lost 4 bases to trimming and J lost 3 bases, with 20 bases between them. Germline assignment: CDR1 SGHKS and CDR2 YYEKEE (reference sequence). The CDR3 reads CASSPSGAQQNYEQYF. The CDR3 DNA follows: TGTGCCAGCAGCCCCTCGGGGGCCCAACAGAACTACGAGCAGTACTTC.

This clone was detected once. V usage is TRBV5-1 and J usage is TRBJ1-2; D is perhaps TRBD1 (5 bases). Germline CDR1 is SGHRS and CDR2 is YFSETQ. V was clipped by 4 bases and J by 4 bases, with 11 bases between them. The length of the CDR3 is 13 residues. The CDR3 bases are TGCGCCAGCAGCAGTCCAGGGCTCTATGGCTACACCTTC. It is translated as CASSSPGLYGYTF.

V and J are TRBV2 and TRBJ1-3; no definite D call. Deletions cut 4 bases from V and 4 bases from J, with 8 bases between. The CDR3 loop spans 13 amino acids. Germline CDR1 SNHLY, CDR2 FYNNEI. The CDR3 region has the DNA TGTGCCAGCAGTGTTTATGGCGGAAACACCATATATTTT. This sequence encodes CASSVYGGNTIYF.

The chain recombines TRBV6-6 with TRBJ2-3; TRBD1 aligns across 10 bases. Germline V gene lookup returns CDR1 MNHNY and CDR2 SVGAGI (reference sequence). The trim removed 4 bases at V and 3 bases at J, leaving 4 bases unmatched. The length of the CDR3 is 15 residues. The CDR3 DNA reads TGTGCCAGCAGTTCTCCGGGACAGGGGACAGATACGCAGTATTTT. Protein sequence: CASSSPGQGTDTQYF.

Concerning this clone itself: The same CDR3 can be traced to other DNA sequences in this sample. The chain has TRBV18 and TRBJ2-2; no definite D call. V dropped 3 bases and J dropped 1 base, with 12 bases sitting between them. From germline, CDR1 is KGHSH and CDR2 LQKENI. This CDR3 region has 16 residues. CDR3 nucleotide sequence: TGTGCCAGCTCACCTCCCGGGCTGCAGAACACCGGGGAGCTGTTTTTT. It encodes CASSPPGLQNTGELFF.